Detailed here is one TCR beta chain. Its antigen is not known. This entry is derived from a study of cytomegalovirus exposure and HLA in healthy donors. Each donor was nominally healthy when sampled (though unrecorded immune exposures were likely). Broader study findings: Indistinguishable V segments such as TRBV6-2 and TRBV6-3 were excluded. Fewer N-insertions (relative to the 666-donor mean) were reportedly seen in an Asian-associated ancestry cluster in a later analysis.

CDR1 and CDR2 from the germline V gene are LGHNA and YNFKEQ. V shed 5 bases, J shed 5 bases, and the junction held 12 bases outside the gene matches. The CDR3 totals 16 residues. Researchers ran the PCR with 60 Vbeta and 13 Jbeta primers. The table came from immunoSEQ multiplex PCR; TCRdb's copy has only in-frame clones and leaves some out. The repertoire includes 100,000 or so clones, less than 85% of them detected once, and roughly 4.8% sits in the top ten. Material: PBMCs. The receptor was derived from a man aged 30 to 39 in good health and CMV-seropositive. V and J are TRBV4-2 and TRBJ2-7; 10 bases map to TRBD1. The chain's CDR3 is CASSAPAGTGDHEQYF. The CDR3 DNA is TGTGCCAGCAGCGCACCGGCGGGGACAGGGGACCACGAGCAGTACTTC.